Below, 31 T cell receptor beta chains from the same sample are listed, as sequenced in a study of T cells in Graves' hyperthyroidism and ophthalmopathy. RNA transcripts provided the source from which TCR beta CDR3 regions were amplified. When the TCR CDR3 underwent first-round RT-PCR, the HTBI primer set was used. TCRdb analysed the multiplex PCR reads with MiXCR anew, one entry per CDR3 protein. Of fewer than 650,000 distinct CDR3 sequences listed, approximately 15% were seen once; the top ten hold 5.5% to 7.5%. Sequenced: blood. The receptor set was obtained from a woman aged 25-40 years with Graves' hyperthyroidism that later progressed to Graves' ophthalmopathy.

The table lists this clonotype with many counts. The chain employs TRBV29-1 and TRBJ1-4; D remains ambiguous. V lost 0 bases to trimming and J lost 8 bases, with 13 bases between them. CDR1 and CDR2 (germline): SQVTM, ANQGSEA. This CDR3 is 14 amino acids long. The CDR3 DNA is TGCAGCGTTGAAGATACGGAGTCGGGGGAAAAACTGTTTTTT. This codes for CSVEDTESGEKLFF.

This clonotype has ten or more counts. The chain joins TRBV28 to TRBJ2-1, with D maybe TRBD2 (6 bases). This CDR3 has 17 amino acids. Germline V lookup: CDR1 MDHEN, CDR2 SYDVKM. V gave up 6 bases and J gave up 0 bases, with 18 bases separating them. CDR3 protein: CASRPGSGFSSYNEQFF. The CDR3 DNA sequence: TGTGCCAGCAGGCCAGGGAGCGGGTTTAGCTCCTACAATGAGCAGTTCTTC.

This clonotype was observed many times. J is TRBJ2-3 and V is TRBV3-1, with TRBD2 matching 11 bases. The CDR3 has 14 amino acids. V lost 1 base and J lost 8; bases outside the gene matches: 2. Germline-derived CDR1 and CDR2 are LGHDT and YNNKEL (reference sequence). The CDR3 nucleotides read TGTGCCAGCAGCCAAGTCCTAGCGGGAGGTACGCAGTATTTT. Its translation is CASSQVLAGGTQYF.

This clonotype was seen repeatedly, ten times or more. The CDR3 DNA sequence: TGTGCCAGCAGCCAAGATCTACTAGCGGGAAATGAGCAGTTCTTC. Its translation: CASSQDLLAGNEQFF. The chain couples TRBV3-1 to TRBJ2-1; 10 bases line up with TRBD2. V shed 0 bases, J shed 7 bases, and the junction held 3 bases outside the gene matches. Germline CDR1 is LGHDT and CDR2 is YNNKEL (reference sequence). This CDR3 has 15 amino acids.

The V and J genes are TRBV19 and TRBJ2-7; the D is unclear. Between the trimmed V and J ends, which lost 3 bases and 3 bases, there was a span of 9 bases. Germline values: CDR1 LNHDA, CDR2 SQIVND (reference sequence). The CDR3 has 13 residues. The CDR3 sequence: CASSIPSSYEQYF. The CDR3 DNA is TGTGCCAGTAGTATCCCTTCCAGCTACGAGCAGTACTTC.

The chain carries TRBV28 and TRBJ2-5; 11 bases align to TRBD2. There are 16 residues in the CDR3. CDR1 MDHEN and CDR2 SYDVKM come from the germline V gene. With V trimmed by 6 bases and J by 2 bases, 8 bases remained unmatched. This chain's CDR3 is CASSQGLAANQETQYF. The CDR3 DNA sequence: TGTGCCAGCAGCCAGGGACTAGCGGCAAATCAAGAGACCCAGTACTTC.

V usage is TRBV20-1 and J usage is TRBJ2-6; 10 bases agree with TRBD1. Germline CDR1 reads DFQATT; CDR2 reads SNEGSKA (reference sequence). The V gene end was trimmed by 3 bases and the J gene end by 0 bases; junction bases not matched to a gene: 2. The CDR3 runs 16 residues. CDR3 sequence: CSARGQGISGANVLTF. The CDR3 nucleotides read TGCAGTGCTAGGGGACAGGGGATCTCTGGGGCCAACGTCCTGACTTTC.

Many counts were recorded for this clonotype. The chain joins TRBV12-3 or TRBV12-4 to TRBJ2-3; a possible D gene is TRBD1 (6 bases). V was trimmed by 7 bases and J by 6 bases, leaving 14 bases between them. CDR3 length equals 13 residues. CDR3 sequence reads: CASTGQLGDTQYF. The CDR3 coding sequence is TGTGCCAGCACCGGACAGTTAGGGGATACGCAGTATTTT.

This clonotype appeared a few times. The CDR3 bases are TGTGCCAGCAGCCTGTCGACGGGGGACGAGCAGTACTTC. This translates into CASSLSTGDEQYF. The V call is TRBV11-3, the J call TRBJ2-7, with D maybe TRBD2 (6 bases). The germline CDR1 and CDR2 sequences are SGHNT and YENEEA. V dropped 5 bases and J dropped 5 bases, with 13 bases sitting between them. The length of the CDR3 is 13 residues.

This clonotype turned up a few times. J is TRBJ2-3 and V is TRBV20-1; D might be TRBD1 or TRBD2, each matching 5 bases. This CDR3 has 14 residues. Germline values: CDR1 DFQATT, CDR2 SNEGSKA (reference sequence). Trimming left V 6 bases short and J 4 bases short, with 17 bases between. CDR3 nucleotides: TGCAGTGCCGACTCCGACTCGGGGCCAGATACGCAGTATTTT. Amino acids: CSADSDSGPDTQYF.

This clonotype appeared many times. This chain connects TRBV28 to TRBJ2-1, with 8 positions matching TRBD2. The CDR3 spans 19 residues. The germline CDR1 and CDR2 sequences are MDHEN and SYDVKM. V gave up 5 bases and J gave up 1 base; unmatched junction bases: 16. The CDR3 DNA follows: TGTGCCAGCAGTGGAAGCGGGTCGAGCGGGAGAGTTTCCTACAATGAGCAGTTCTTC. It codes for CASSGSGSSGRVSYNEQFF.

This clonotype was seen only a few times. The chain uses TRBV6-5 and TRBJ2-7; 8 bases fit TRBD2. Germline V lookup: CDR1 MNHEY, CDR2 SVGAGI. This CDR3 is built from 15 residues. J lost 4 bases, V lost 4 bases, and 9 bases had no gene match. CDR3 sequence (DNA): TGTGCCAGCAGTTCCCCGGGGGGGAGAGGGTACGAGCAGTACTTC. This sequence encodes CASSSPGGRGYEQYF.

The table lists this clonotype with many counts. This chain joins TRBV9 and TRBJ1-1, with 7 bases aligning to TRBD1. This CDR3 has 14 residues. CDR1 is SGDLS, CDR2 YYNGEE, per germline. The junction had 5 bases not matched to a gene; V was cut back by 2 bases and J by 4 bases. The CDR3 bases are TGTGCCAGCAGCGTCGACAGGGAGTTCACTGAAGCTTTCTTT. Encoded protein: CASSVDREFTEAFF.

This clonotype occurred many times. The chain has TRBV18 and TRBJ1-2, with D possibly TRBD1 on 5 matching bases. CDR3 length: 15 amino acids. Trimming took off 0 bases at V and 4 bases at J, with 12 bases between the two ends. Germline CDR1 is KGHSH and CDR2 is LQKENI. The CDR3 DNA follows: TGTGCCAGCTCACCACCGGGGGATCGGGGCTATGGCTACACCTTC. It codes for CASSPPGDRGYGYTF.

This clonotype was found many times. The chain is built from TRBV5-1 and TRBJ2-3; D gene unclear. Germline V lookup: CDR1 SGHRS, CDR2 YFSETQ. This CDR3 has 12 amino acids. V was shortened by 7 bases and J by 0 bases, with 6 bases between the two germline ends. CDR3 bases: TGCGCCAGCGAGGACAGCACAGATACGCAGTATTTT. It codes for CASEDSTDTQYF.

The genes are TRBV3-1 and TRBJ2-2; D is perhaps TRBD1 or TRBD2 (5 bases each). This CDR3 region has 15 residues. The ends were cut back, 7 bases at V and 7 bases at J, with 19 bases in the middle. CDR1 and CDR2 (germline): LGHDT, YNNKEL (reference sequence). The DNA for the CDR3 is TGTGCCAGCACCCCCCCCGGGGCGGAGATCGGGGAGCTGTTTTTT. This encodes CASTPPGAEIGELFF.

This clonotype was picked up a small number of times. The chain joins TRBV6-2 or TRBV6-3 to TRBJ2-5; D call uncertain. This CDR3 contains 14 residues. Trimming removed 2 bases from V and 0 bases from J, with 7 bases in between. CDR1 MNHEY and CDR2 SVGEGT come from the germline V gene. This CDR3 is CASSYPMDQETQYF. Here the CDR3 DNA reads TGTGCCAGCAGTTACCCAATGGACCAAGAGACCCAGTACTTC.

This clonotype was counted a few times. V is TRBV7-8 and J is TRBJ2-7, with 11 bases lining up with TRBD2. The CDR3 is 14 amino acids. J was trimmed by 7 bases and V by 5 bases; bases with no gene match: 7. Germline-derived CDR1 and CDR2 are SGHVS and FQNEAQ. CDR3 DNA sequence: TGTGCCAGCAGCATTAGCGGGAGGGCCGGGGAGCAGTACTTC. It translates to CASSISGRAGEQYF.

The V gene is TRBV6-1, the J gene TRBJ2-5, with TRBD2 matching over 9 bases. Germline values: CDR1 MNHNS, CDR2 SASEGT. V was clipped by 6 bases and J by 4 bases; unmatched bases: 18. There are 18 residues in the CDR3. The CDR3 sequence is CASSTSGVLSGRGETQYF. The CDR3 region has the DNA TGTGCCAGCAGCACCTCAGGGGTACTTAGCGGGAGAGGAGAGACCCAGTACTTC.

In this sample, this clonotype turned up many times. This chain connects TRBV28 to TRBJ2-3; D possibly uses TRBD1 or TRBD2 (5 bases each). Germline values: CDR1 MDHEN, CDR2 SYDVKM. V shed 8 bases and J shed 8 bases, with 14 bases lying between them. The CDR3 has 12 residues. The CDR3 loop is CASWTPGGTQYF. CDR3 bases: TGTGCCAGCTGGACCCCTGGGGGTACGCAGTATTTT.

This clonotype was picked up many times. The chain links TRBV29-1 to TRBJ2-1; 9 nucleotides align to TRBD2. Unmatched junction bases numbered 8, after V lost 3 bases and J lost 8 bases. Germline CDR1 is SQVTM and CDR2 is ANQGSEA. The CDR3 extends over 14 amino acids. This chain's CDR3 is CSVEKREATDEQFF. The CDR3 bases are TGCAGCGTTGAGAAGCGGGAGGCGACGGATGAGCAGTTCTTC.

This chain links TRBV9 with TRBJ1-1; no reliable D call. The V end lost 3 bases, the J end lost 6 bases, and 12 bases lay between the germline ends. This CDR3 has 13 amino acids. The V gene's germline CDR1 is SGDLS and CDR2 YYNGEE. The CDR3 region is CASSAGPLAEAFF. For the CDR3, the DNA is TGTGCCAGCAGCGCTGGCCCGCTGGCTGAAGCTTTCTTT.

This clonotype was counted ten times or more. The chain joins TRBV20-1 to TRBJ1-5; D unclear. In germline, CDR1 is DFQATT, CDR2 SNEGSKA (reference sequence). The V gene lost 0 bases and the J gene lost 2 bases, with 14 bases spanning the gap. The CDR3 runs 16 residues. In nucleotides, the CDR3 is TGCAGTGCTAGAGATGTGGCACCGAGGGGCAATCAGCCCCAGCATTTT. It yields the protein CSARDVAPRGNQPQHF.

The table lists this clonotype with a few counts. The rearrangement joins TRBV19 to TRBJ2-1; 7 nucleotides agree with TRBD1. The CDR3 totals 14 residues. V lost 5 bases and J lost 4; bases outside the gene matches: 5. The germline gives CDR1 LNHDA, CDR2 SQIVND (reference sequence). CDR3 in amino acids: CASSLEGQYNEQFF. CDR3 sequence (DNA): TGTGCCAGTAGTCTCGAGGGACAGTACAATGAGCAGTTCTTC.

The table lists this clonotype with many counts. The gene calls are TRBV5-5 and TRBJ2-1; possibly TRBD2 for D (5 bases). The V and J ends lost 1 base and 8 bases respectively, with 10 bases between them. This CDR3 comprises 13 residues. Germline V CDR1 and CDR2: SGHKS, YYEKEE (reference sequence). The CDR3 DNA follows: TGTGCCAGCAGCTTGCCGGGGTTCGATGAGCAGTTCTTC. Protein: CASSLPGFDEQFF. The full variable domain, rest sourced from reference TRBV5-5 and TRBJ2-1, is DAGVTQSPTHLIKTRGQQVTLRCSPISGHKSVSWYQQVLGQGPQFIFQYYEKEERGRGNFPDRFSARQFPNYSSELNVNALLLGDSALYLCASSLPGFDEQFFGPGTRLTVL.

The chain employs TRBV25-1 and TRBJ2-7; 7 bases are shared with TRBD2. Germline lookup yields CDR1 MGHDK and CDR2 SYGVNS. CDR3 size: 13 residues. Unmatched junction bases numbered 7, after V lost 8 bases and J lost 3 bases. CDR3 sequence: CASGWAGDYEQYF. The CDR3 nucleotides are TGTGCCAGCGGCTGGGCGGGGGACTACGAGCAGTACTTC.

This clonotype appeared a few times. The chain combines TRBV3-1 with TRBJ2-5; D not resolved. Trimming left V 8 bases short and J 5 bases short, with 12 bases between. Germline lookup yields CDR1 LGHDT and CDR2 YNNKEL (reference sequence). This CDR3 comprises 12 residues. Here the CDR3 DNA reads TGTGCCAGCCAACTTAGTCTGGAGACCCAGTACTTC. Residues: CASQLSLETQYF.

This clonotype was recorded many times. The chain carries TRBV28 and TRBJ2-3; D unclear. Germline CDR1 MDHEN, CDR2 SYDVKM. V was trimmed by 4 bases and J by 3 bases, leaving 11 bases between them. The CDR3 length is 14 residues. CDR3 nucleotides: TGTGCCAGCAGTTCCCCCGACGGAACAGATACGCAGTATTTT. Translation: CASSSPDGTDTQYF.

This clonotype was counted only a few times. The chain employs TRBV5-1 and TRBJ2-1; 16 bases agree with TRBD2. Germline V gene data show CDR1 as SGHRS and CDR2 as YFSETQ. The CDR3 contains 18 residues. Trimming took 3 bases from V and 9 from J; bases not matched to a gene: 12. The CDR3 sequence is CASSWTGLAGGPSGEQFF. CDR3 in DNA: TGCGCCAGCAGCTGGACGGGACTAGCGGGAGGGCCTTCGGGTGAGCAGTTCTTC.

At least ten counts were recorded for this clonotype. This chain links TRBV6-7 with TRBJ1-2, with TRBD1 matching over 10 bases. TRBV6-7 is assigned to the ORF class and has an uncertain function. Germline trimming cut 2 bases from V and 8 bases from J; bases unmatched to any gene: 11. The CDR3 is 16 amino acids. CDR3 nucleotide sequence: TGTGCCAGCAGTTACAAGGAGCTCCGGGACAGGGGAGGCTACACCTTC. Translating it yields CASSYKELRDRGGYTF.

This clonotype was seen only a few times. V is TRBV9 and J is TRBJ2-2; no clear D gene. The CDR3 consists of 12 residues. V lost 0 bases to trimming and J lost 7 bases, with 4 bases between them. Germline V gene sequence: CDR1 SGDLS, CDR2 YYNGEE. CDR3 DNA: TGTGCCAGCAGCGTAGAGCACGGGGAGCTGTTTTTT. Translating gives CASSVEHGELFF.